The clone carrying this TCR beta chain was seen a handful of times. This record belongs to a study of blood T cells in healthy people across ages. V lost 3 bases to trimming and J lost 5 bases, with 11 bases between them. Germline-derived CDR1 and CDR2 are SGDLS and YYNGEE. The length of the CDR3 is 13 residues. Sample-barcoded 5' priming and a J-beta primer mix drove a second PCR of 7 to 11 cycles. TCRdb re-called the 5' RACE reads with MiXCR, one entry per CDR3 protein. The repertoire includes fewer than 2,000,000 distinct CDR3 sequences, around 40% of them detected once, and roughly 24% sits in the top ten. Samples had at least 6.5 million PBMCs isolated from them.

The sequence derives from a human donor in good health. The sample comprised blood. This rearrangement joins TRBV9 to TRBJ1-2; D gene unclear. The CDR3 reads CASSAPRVYGYTF. DNA for the CDR3: TGTGCCAGCAGCGCCCCGCGGGTTTATGGCTACACCTTC. Drawing the rest from reference TRBV9 and TRBJ1-2, the complete variable domain is DSGVTQTPKHLITATGQRVTLRCSPRSGDLSVYWYQQSLDQGLQFLIQYYNGEERAKGNILERFSAQQFPDLHSELNLSSLELGDSALYFCASSAPRVYGYTFGSGTRLTVV.